The 22 T cell receptor beta chains below were found in one sample sequenced in a study of blood T cell repertoires in COVID-19. Method: immunoSEQ multiplex PCR; TCRdb's copy keeps in-frame clones and lacks some. The sample carries about 54,000 clones, approximately 80% recorded once. The sample was peripheral blood. The receptors derive from a human donor in a cohort sampled during active or convalescent COVID-19.

The chain links TRBV19 to TRBJ1-5; 9 positions agree with TRBD1. The trim removed 7 bases at V and 2 bases at J, leaving 6 bases unmatched. This CDR3 has 15 amino acids. Germline V CDR1 and CDR2: LNHDA, SQIVND (reference sequence). The CDR3 sequence is CASTGQGLGNQPQHF. The CDR3 bases are TGTGCCAGTACCGGACAGGGGTTGGGCAATCAGCCCCAGCATTTT.

The CDR3 here is CASSLVRSYEQYF. The CDR3 region has the DNA TGTGCCAGCAGTTTAGTACGGTCATACGAGCAGTACTTC. V is TRBV12-3 or TRBV12-4 and J is TRBJ2-7, with no clear D. CDR3 size: 13 residues. Deletions cut 1 base from V and 4 bases from J, with 8 bases between.

J is TRBJ2-7 and V is TRBV4-1; D possibly corresponds to TRBD2 (6 bases). This CDR3 spans 15 amino acids. Trimming pared 3 bases from V and 0 bases from J, leaving 12 bases between. CDR1 is MGHRA, CDR2 YSYEKL, per germline. The CDR3 sequence: CASSQAGGFSYEQYF. CDR3 DNA sequence: TGCGCCAGCAGCCAGGCCGGGGGATTCTCCTACGAGCAGTACTTC.

This clone has a single count. CDR3 amino acids: CASSSKGGKETQYF. Here the CDR3 DNA reads TGTGCCAGCAGTTCGAAGGGAGGGAAGGAGACCCAGTACTTC. The chain combines TRBV6-5 with TRBJ2-5; the match to TRBD2 covers 7 bases. The junction had 7 bases not matched to a gene; V was cut back by 4 bases and J by 5 bases. There are 14 residues in the CDR3. In germline, CDR1 is MNHEY, CDR2 SVGAGI.

This clone was picked up a small number of times. The V call is TRBV12-1, the J call TRBJ1-1; the D call of TRBD1 is as the table states it, not checked on the DNA. TRBV12-1 has pseudogene status. The CDR3 extends over 16 amino acids. Here the CDR3 DNA reads TGTGCCAGCAGCCTTGCGGCAGGGGGGTCCGGCACTGAAGCTTTCTTT. Its translation is CASSLAAGGSGTEAFF.

The chain employs TRBV6-2 or TRBV6-3 and TRBJ1-5; 7 bases align to TRBD1. The CDR3 spans 18 residues. The J segment lost 11 bases and the V segment lost 0 bases, leaving 19 bases of the junction unmatched. Germline CDR1 reads MNHEY; CDR2 reads SVGEGT. CDR3 bases: TGTGCCAGCAGTTACTCATCTCCGTACAGGGGTCAGTTCACGGCCCAGCATTTT. Protein: CASSYSSPYRGQFTAQHF.

This chain joins TRBV5-6 and TRBJ2-7; 8 nucleotides align to TRBD2. Germline V lookup: CDR1 SGHDT, CDR2 YYEEEE. This CDR3 is built from 14 residues. After removal of 2 bases from V and 3 bases from J, the junction contained 4 bases not matched to a gene. The CDR3 DNA follows: TGTGCCAGCAGCTTTTGGACTAGCAACTACGAGCAGTACTTC. This codes for CASSFWTSNYEQYF. The full variable domain, with the rest looked up from reference TRBV5-6 and TRBJ2-7, is DAGVTQSPTHLIKTRGQQVTLRCSPKSGHDTVSWYQQALGQGPQFIFQYYEEEERQRGNFPDRFSGHQFPNYSSELNVNALLLGDSALYLCASSFWTSNYEQYFGPGTRLTVT.

V is TRBV19 and J is TRBJ1-5; D might be TRBD1 (5 bases). With 5 bases removed from V and 3 bases from J, the gap between germline ends came to 8 bases. CDR3 length: 13 residues. CDR1 and CDR2 (germline): LNHDA, SQIVND (reference sequence). The CDR3 here is CASSQQANQPQHF. CDR3 bases: TGTGCCAGTAGTCAACAGGCCAATCAGCCCCAGCATTTT.

The chain has TRBV4-1 and TRBJ1-1; D remains unclear. Trimming cost V 4 bases and J 0 bases, with 15 bases left between them. The CDR3 length is 16 residues. Germline-derived CDR1 and CDR2 are MGHRA and YSYEKL. CDR3: CASSPGTSAVNTEAFF. The CDR3 coding sequence is TGCGCCAGCAGCCCGGGAACTTCGGCGGTGAACACTGAAGCTTTCTTT.

The V and J genes are TRBV19 and TRBJ1-2; TRBD1 matches 8 bases. This CDR3 region has 13 residues. Germline V gene data show CDR1 as LNHDA and CDR2 as SQIVND (reference sequence). V dropped 6 bases and J dropped 8; count of bases not matched to a gene: 8. The CDR3 loop is CASSPTWTGGYTF. The DNA of the CDR3 is TGTGCCAGTAGCCCGACGTGGACAGGGGGCTACACCTTC. Drawing the rest from reference TRBV19 and TRBJ1-2, the complete variable domain is DGGITQSPKYLFRKEGQNVTLSCEQNLNHDAMYWYRQDPGQGLRLIYYSQIVNDFQKGDIAEGYSVSREKKESFPLTVTSAQKNPTAFYLCASSPTWTGGYTFGSGTRLTVV.

This rearrangement joins TRBV6-4 to TRBJ2-3; the match to TRBD2 covers 11 bases. The CDR3 runs 16 residues. CDR1 is MRHNA, CDR2 SNTAGT, per germline. J was trimmed by 6 bases and V by 0 bases; bases with no gene match: 5. The CDR3 reads CASSDSISGGADTQYF. The DNA of the CDR3 is TGTGCCAGCAGTGACTCGATTAGCGGGGGGGCTGATACGCAGTATTTT.

This clone has a single count. The chain has TRBV7-9 and TRBJ2-1; 8 nucleotides line up with TRBD2. The CDR3 sequence is 14 residues long. Germline loops: CDR1 SEHNR, CDR2 FQNEAQ (reference sequence). V trimming: 5 bases; J trimming: 2 bases; junction bases outside the gene matches: 2. The CDR3 region has the DNA TGTGCCAGCAGCGGCGGGGGGACCTACAATGAGCAGTTCTTC. As protein: CASSGGGTYNEQFF.

This clone was seen more than once but under ten times. The chain links TRBV29-1 to TRBJ2-5; 7 bases map to TRBD1. The germline CDR1 and CDR2 sequences are SQVTM and ANQGSEA. This CDR3 spans 11 amino acids. The V gene end was trimmed by 6 bases and the J gene end by 5 bases; junction bases not matched to a gene: 3. The CDR3, as DNA: TGCAGCGTGGGACAGCGGGAGACCCAGTACTTC. The encoded protein is CSVGQRETQYF.

This chain connects TRBV6-1 to TRBJ1-5, with 10 bases matching TRBD1. With V trimmed by 0 bases and J by 2 bases, 4 bases remained unmatched. Germline-derived CDR1 and CDR2 are MNHNS and SASEGT. This CDR3 is built from 17 residues. The CDR3 sequence: CASSEARGTGGNQPQHF. CDR3 in DNA: TGTGCCAGCAGTGAAGCCCGGGGGACAGGGGGCAATCAGCCCCAGCATTTT.

This clone was counted a single time. J is TRBJ2-5 and V is TRBV5-1; 9 bases align to TRBD2. CDR1 is SGHRS, CDR2 YFSETQ, per germline. This CDR3 is built from 17 residues. V was clipped by 1 base and J by 5 bases; unmatched bases: 12. CDR3 nucleotides: TGCGCCAGCAGCTTGTCAGCGGGGGGTCCCCCACGGGAGACCCAGTACTTC. It encodes CASSLSAGGPPRETQYF.

This clone has just a few counts. The rearrangement joins TRBV2 to TRBJ2-1; 9 bases agree with TRBD1. V shed 5 bases, J shed 7 bases, and the junction held 9 bases outside the gene matches. Germline V lookup: CDR1 SNHLY, CDR2 FYNNEI. This CDR3 is built from 15 residues. The CDR3 sequence is CASSTVRTGANEQFF. DNA for the CDR3: TGTGCCAGCAGTACAGTCAGGACAGGGGCAAATGAGCAGTTCTTC.

The chain uses TRBV5-5 and TRBJ2-7; 10 nucleotides agree with TRBD1. The CDR3 is 15 residues long. The trim removed 5 bases at V and 3 bases at J, leaving 8 bases unmatched. The germline gives CDR1 SGHKS, CDR2 YYEKEE (reference sequence). The CDR3 DNA sequence: TGTGCCAGCAGATCCGGACAGGGGGATCACTACGAGCAGTACTTC. This gives the protein CASRSGQGDHYEQYF.

This sequence joins TRBV3-1 (or the pseudogene TRBV3-2) and TRBJ1-1; D is undetermined. The germline V and J ends were trimmed by 3 bases and 3 bases, with 11 bases remaining between them. Germline values: CDR1 LGHDT, CDR2 YNNKEL (reference sequence). The CDR3 extends over 14 amino acids. The CDR3 DNA follows: TGTGCCAGCAGCCAGGTAGGGAGCGACACTGAAGCTTTCTTT. Translating it yields CASSQVGSDTEAFF.

The gene calls are TRBV15 and TRBJ2-3, with 8 bases matching TRBD1. CDR3 length: 15 residues. J was trimmed by 4 bases and V by 5 bases; bases with no gene match: 8. The germline V gene has CDR1 LNHNV and CDR2 YYDKDF (reference sequence). CDR3 nucleotide sequence: TGTGCCACCAGCTCCCGCCAGGGGGCCCCAGATACGCAGTATTTT. The encoded protein is CATSSRQGAPDTQYF.

The chain joins TRBV19 to TRBJ1-1; TRBD1 is a possible D gene (5 bases). In germline, CDR1 is LNHDA, CDR2 SQIVND (reference sequence). The CDR3 loop spans 15 amino acids. The V gene lost 7 bases and the J gene lost 0 bases, with 15 bases spanning the gap. The CDR3 loop reads CASKGQELMNTEAFF. The CDR3 nucleotides read TGTGCCAGTAAGGGGCAGGAGCTCATGAACACTGAAGCTTTCTTT.

The chain couples TRBV6-2 or TRBV6-3 to TRBJ2-6; 8 bases fit TRBD1. CDR3 length: 19 residues. Looked up from germline, CDR1 is MNHEY and CDR2 is SVGEGT. V lost 0 bases to trimming and J lost 1 base; unmatched junction nucleotides: 8. The CDR3 protein is CASSYSAGGIRSGANVLTF. CDR3 nucleotide sequence: TGTGCCAGCAGTTACTCAGCAGGGGGCATAAGGTCTGGGGCCAACGTCCTGACTTTC.

The genes are TRBV9 and TRBJ1-2; a weak D match, TRBD1 (5 bases). V lost 8 bases and J lost 3, with 23 bases in between. This CDR3 has 16 residues. Germline V CDR1 and CDR2: SGDLS, YYNGEE. CDR3 amino acids: CASREARAIGDYGYTF. The CDR3 bases are TGTGCCAGTAGGGAGGCCAGGGCGATCGGGGACTATGGCTACACCTTC.